The rows below give T cell receptor beta chains drawn from one sample of a study of cytomegalovirus exposure and HLA in healthy donors. Assay: immunoSEQ multiplex PCR; the TCRdb copy retains only in-frame clones and omits some. The data contain 80,000 or so clones, 77% of them singletons. Sequenced input: PBMCs. These receptors were obtained from a man in his forties or fifties in good health and CMV-seropositive. The CDR3 runs from the conserved cysteine through the conserved F or W. A D gene is named only where the DNA matches it firmly. Not all rows give a size; the values are once, few, many and, for expanded clones, a class.

D | size | J | V | CDR3 | DNA
TRBD1 | - | TRBJ1-1 | TRBV6-6 | CASSSPGTVNTEAFF | TGTGCCAGCAGCTCCCCCGGGACAGTAAACACTGAAGCTTTCTTT
- | - | TRBJ2-3 | TRBV5-1 | CASSSFFTDTQYF | TGCGCCAGCAGCTCTTTCTTTACAGATACGCAGTATTTT
TRBD2 | - | TRBJ2-7 | TRBV6-1 | CASRAAGGPYEQYF | TGTGCCAGCAGAGCAGCGGGAGGGCCCTACGAGCAGTACTTC
TRBD2 | few | TRBJ2-7 | TRBV4-1 | CASSPSLAEVSYEQYF | TGCGCCAGCAGCCCTTCACTAGCGGAGGTTTCCTACGAGCAGTACTTC
- | - | TRBJ2-1 | TRBV6-6 | CASRTLGGEQFF | TGTGCCAGCAGGACACTAGGCGGTGAGCAGTTCTTC
- | - | TRBJ1-1 | TRBV2 | CASRADSNTEAFF | TGTGCCAGCAGGGCGGACAGTAACACTGAAGCTTTCTTT
TRBD1 | - | TRBJ2-5 | TRBV7-7 | CASSLVLQGETQYF | TGTGCCAGCAGCTTAGTGCTACAGGGGGAGACCCAGTACTTC
- | - | TRBJ1-5 | TRBV2 | CASSELQLNQPQHF | TGTGCCAGCAGTGAATTACAGCTCAATCAGCCCCAGCATTTT
TRBD1 | - | TRBJ2-7 | TRBV6-5 | CASSYSGTGTFYEQYF | TGTGCCAGCAGTTACTCCGGGACAGGCACGTTCTACGAGCAGTACTTC
TRBD2 | few | TRBJ2-7 | TRBV4-3 | CASSQERGMEQYF | TGCGCCAGCAGCCAAGAGCGGGGGATGGAGCAGTACTTC
- | - | TRBJ2-1 | TRBV19 | CASSIGYNNEQFF | TGTGCCAGTAGTATAGGTTATAACAATGAGCAGTTCTTC
- | few | TRBJ1-1 | TRBV11-3 | CASSWARGGPEAFF | TGTGCCAGCAGCTGGGCCCGTGGAGGGCCGGAAGCTTTCTTT
- | - | TRBJ1-5 | TRBV4-3 | CASSQDIRGGNQPQHF | TGCGCCAGCAGCCAAGATATCAGGGGTGGCAATCAGCCCCAGCATTTT
- | once | TRBJ2-5 | TRBV9 | CASSVTGDQETQYF | TGTGCCAGCAGCGTGACAGGTGATCAAGAGACCCAGTACTTC
- | - | TRBJ2-6 | TRBV27 | CASRTQGSGANVLTF | TGTGCCAGCAGAACCCAGGGATCTGGGGCCAACGTCCTGACTTTC
TRBD1 | once | TRBJ2-5 | TRBV19 | CASSITGVERATQYF | TGTGCCAGTAGTATAACAGGGGTTGAAAGGGCGACCCAGTACTTC
TRBD2 | - | TRBJ2-5 | TRBV7-9 | CASSLRLAEETQYF | TGTGCCAGCAGCTTAAGACTAGCGGAAGAGACCCAGTACTTC
TRBD2 | - | TRBJ2-2 | TRBV11-3 | CASSHGTSGRSSTGELFF | TGTGCCAGCAGCCATGGGACTAGCGGGAGGTCTAGCACCGGGGAGCTGTTTTTT
TRBD2 | once | TRBJ2-1 | TRBV4-3 | CASTRGLAEANEQFF | TGCGCCAGCACCCGGGGACTAGCGGAGGCCAATGAGCAGTTCTTC
TRBD1 | - | TRBJ2-7 | TRBV7-9 | CATGFGQGYEQYF | TGTGCTACAGGATTTGGACAGGGCTACGAGCAGTACTTC
- | - | TRBJ2-1 | TRBV19 | CASSGKGAYNEQFF | TGTGCCAGTTCTGGAAAAGGGGCTTACAATGAGCAGTTCTTC
TRBD2 | - | TRBJ2-7 | TRBV7-9 | CASSATQTSGYSYEQYF | TGTGCCAGCAGCGCGACACAGACTAGCGGGTACTCCTACGAGCAGTACTTC
- | few | TRBJ2-7 | TRBV30 | CAWSVFSGTYEQYF | TGTGCCTGGAGTGTATTCTCAGGGACCTACGAGCAGTACTTC
TRBD2 | - | TRBJ2-1 | TRBV18 | CASSPNLAGAGGEQFF | TGTGCCAGCTCGCCGAATCTAGCGGGAGCAGGGGGTGAGCAGTTCTTC
- | once | TRBJ1-1 | TRBV14 | CASSHPRDTNTEAFF | TGTGCCAGCAGCCACCCCCGGGACACAAACACTGAAGCTTTCTTT
TRBD1 | - | TRBJ2-1 | TRBV5-1 | CASSLWGQGSASNEQFF | TGCGCCAGCAGCTTGTGGGGACAGGGGAGCGCCTCCAATGAGCAGTTCTTC
- | - | TRBJ2-1 | TRBV5-6 | CASSLLSGQYNEQFF | TGTGCCAGCAGCTTGTTGTCTGGACAGTACAATGAGCAGTTCTTC
- | - | TRBJ1-1 | TRBV18 | CASSPPNGGSYTEAFF | TGTGCCAGCTCACCTCCGAACGGGGGGTCCTACACTGAAGCTTTCTTT
TRBD1 | once | TRBJ2-7 | TRBV7-9 | CASSPDRVSIAEYF | TGTGCCAGCAGCCCGGACAGGGTCAGCATCGCGGAGTACTTC
TRBD2 | - | TRBJ2-5 | TRBV13 | CASSLDREGRETQYF | TGTGCCAGCAGCTTAGACCGGGAGGGCCGAGAGACCCAGTACTTC
TRBD2 | - | TRBJ2-2 | TRBV18 | CASSPPRGGATGELFF | TGTGCCAGCTCACCACCACGCGGGGGAGCCACCGGGGAGCTGTTTTTT
TRBD2 | - | TRBJ2-1 | TRBV7-9 | CSSSTMTSGEYNEQFF | TGTTCCAGCAGCACCATGACTAGCGGAGAATACAATGAGCAGTTCTTC
- | - | TRBJ1-1 | TRBV30 | CAWSVVSEAFF | TGTGCCTGGAGTGTAGTGAGTGAAGCTTTCTTT
- | - | TRBJ2-7 | TRBV14 | CASSSARANYEQYF | TGTGCCAGCAGCTCAGCCAGGGCGAACTACGAGCAGTACTTC
- | - | TRBJ1-1 | TRBV4-1 | CASSHGGAVNTEAFF | TGCGCCAGCAGCCATGGGGGGGCGGTGAACACTGAAGCTTTCTTT
TRBD1 | - | TRBJ2-5 | TRBV5-3 | CARSLNGAGTGFQETQYF | TGTGCCAGAAGCTTGAACGGAGCCGGGACAGGGTTCCAAGAGACCCAGTACTTC
- | - | TRBJ2-7 | TRBV7-2 | CASSLDTHEQYF | TGTGCCAGCAGCTTAGACACCCACGAGCAGTACTTC
TRBD2 | - | TRBJ2-7 | TRBV4-1 | CASSQELVAGAYEQYF | TGCGCCAGCAGCCAAGAGTTAGTAGCGGGAGCTTACGAGCAGTACTTC
- | - | TRBJ1-2 | TRBV6-5 | CASSYSPANYGYTF | TGTGCCAGCAGTTACTCGCCAGCTAACTATGGCTACACCTTC
- | - | TRBJ1-5 | TRBV2 | CASNQGSNQPQHF | TGTGCCAGCAATCAGGGAAGCAATCAGCCCCAGCATTTT
TRBD1 | - | TRBJ2-7 | TRBV18 | CASSPPSRDRDHEQYF | TGTGCCAGCTCACCACCTTCTCGGGACAGGGACCACGAGCAGTACTTC
- | - | TRBJ1-5 | TRBV5-8 | CASSFQGSQPQHF | TGTGCCAGCAGCTTTCAGGGCTCCCAGCCCCAGCATTTT
TRBD1 | few | TRBJ2-1 | TRBV14 | CASSQGFSGGNEQFF | TGTGCCAGCAGCCAAGGTTTTTCAGGGGGCAATGAGCAGTTCTTC
TRBD1 | - | TRBJ1-3 | TRBV27 | CASSLASGGGNTIYF | TGTGCCAGCAGTTTAGCATCAGGGGGTGGAAACACCATATATTTT
TRBD2 | - | TRBJ2-5 | TRBV13 | CASSFTGTSVQETQYF | TGTGCCAGCAGCTTTACCGGGACTAGCGTGCAAGAGACCCAGTACTTC
TRBD2 | - | TRBJ2-2 | TRBV5-1 | CASSPGLAGTNTGELFF | TGCGCCAGCAGCCCCGGACTAGCGGGAACGAACACCGGGGAGCTGTTTTTT
- | - | TRBJ2-1 | TRBV11-3 | CASREEGEQFF | TGTGCCAGCAGGGAAGAGGGTGAGCAGTTCTTC
- | few | TRBJ2-7 | TRBV7-2 | CASSFRGSYEQYF | TGTGCCAGCAGCTTTCGGGGATCCTACGAGCAGTACTTC
- | - | TRBJ1-5 | TRBV19 | CASSISAGNQPQHF | TGTGCCAGTAGTATATCGGCCGGGAATCAGCCCCAGCATTTT
- | few | TRBJ1-2 | TRBV5-5 | CASSLAGNYGYTF | TGTGCCAGCAGCTTGGCGGGGAACTATGGCTACACCTTC
- | - | TRBJ2-2 | TRBV4-3 | CASSREMTRGNTGELFF | TGCGCCAGCAGCCGTGAAATGACAAGGGGTAACACCGGGGAGCTGTTTTTT
- | - | TRBJ1-1 | TRBV7-3 | CASSLLGAGTEAFF | TGTGCCAGCAGCTTGTTGGGGGCTGGGACTGAAGCTTTCTTT
- | few | TRBJ2-5 | TRBV7-2 | CASSLENGEETQYF | TGTGCCAGCAGCTTGGAAAACGGGGAAGAGACCCAGTACTTC
- | once | TRBJ2-2 | TRBV7-9 | CASSGGPNTGELFF | TGTGCCAGCAGCGGAGGACCGAACACCGGGGAGCTGTTTTTT
- | - | TRBJ1-5 | TRBV7-9 | CASSLTSGPQHF | TGTGCCAGCAGCTTGACCTCAGGGCCCCAGCATTTT